This T cell receptor (beta chain) emerged from a study of blood T cell repertoires in COVID-19. Clones were sequenced by immunoSEQ multiplex PCR, and TCRdb holds only the in-frame ones, with some missing. This sample has 180,000 or so clones, with about 88% found just once. The clonotype comes from a human donor with acute COVID-19. The donor label of this sample is uncertain. Sequencing was performed on PBMCs or T cells enriched from blood (not recorded which).

CDR3 in amino acids: CASSVDPTATYGYTF. CDR3 sequence (DNA): TGTGCCAGCAGCGTAGATCCAACCGCTACCTATGGCTACACCTTC. The gene calls are TRBV9 and TRBJ1-2; D call uncertain. V was cut by 0 bases and J by 4 bases, with 13 bases left in between. Germline assignment: CDR1 SGDLS and CDR2 YYNGEE. CDR3 length: 15 amino acids.